Each of the 20 T cell receptor beta chains below was sequenced from the same sample in a study of blood T cell repertoires in COVID-19. Repertoires were generated with immunoSEQ multiplex PCR, while TCRdb's copy carries only in-frame clones and drops some. The sample lists 80,000 to 95,000 clones; around four fifths were seen once. The material sequenced was peripheral blood. These TCRs come from a woman of 80 years or more with active or convalescent COVID-19.

The chain carries TRBV2 and TRBJ1-6, with D uncertain. V lost 7 bases and J lost 9, with 16 bases in between. CDR1 and CDR2 (germline): SNHLY, FYNNEI. The CDR3 consists of 14 residues. The CDR3 is CASTKEAAGSPLHF. In DNA, the CDR3 is TGTGCCAGCACCAAAGAGGCCGCGGGTTCACCCCTCCACTTT.

The genes are TRBV2 and TRBJ1-5, with D possibly being TRBD1 (5 bases). Trimming removed 0 bases from V and 5 bases from J, with 8 bases in between. The CDR3 contains 14 residues. Germline lookup yields CDR1 SNHLY and CDR2 FYNNEI. The CDR3 DNA reads TGTGCCAGCAGTGAAGCAGGGGCCTATCAGCCCCAGCATTTT. It encodes CASSEAGAYQPQHF.

The chain carries TRBV6-5 and TRBJ1-5; D possibly corresponds to TRBD1 (6 bases). The CDR3 extends over 14 amino acids. V shed 6 bases and J shed 3 bases, with 12 bases lying between them. Germline CDR1 MNHEY, CDR2 SVGAGI. The CDR3 region has the DNA TGTGCCAGCAGCTTTGACAGGTACAATCAGCCCCAGCATTTT. Protein: CASSFDRYNQPQHF.

The rearrangement links TRBV6-5 to TRBJ2-5, with a tentative D call TRBD2 (5 bases). V was pared by 6 bases and J by 2 bases, with 13 bases between. CDR3 length equals 14 residues. Germline V lookup: CDR1 MNHEY, CDR2 SVGAGI. The CDR3 bases are TGTGCCAGCAGGATGAGCGGCGGACAAGAGACCCAGTACTTC. Residues: CASRMSGGQETQYF.

V is TRBV7-3 and J is TRBJ2-5; D call uncertain. V was trimmed by 5 bases and J by 5 bases, leaving 12 bases between them. Germline V gene lookup returns CDR1 SGHTA and CDR2 FQGTGA. The CDR3 totals 13 residues. The CDR3 bases are TGTGCCAGCAGCCTAAGCCTTCGGGAGACCCAGTACTTC. Translation gives CASSLSLRETQYF.

This clone was picked up one time. This chain uses TRBV5-5 with TRBJ2-7; 11 nucleotides match TRBD2. The germline V gene encodes CDR1 SGHKS and CDR2 YYEKEE (reference sequence). The CDR3 covers 14 residues. J was trimmed by 7 bases and V by 1 base; bases with no gene match: 4. The CDR3 DNA follows: TGTGCCAGCAGCTTGACTAGCGGGAGTAAGGAGCAGTACTTC. Encoded protein: CASSLTSGSKEQYF.

This chain links TRBV21-1 with TRBJ2-4; no DNA check was done on the table's D call, TRBD1. TRBV21-1 is listed as a pseudogene. CDR3 length: 14 residues. The CDR3 DNA sequence: TGTGCCAGCAGCATCCGGGACAGGGGTTACATTCAGTACTTC. Translating it yields CASSIRDRGYIQYF.

This rearrangement joins TRBV5-1 to TRBJ2-1, with TRBD1 identical over 10 bases. The CDR3 has 15 amino acids. Germline V gene sequence: CDR1 SGHRS, CDR2 YFSETQ. V shed 4 bases and J 2 bases; nucleotides not matched to a gene: 3. In DNA, the CDR3 is TGCGCCAGCAGCCCGACAGGGGGCCCCTACAATGAGCAGTTCTTC. Its translation is CASSPTGGPYNEQFF.

CDR3 amino acids: CSASFPGLNTEAFF. Here the CDR3 DNA reads TGCAGTGCTAGTTTTCCAGGTCTAAACACTGAAGCTTTCTTT. The genes are TRBV20-1 and TRBJ1-1; D is unclear. CDR3 length: 14 residues. Germline V gene lookup returns CDR1 DFQATT and CDR2 SNEGSKA (reference sequence). V lost 3 bases and J lost 2, with 13 bases in between.

The CDR3 nucleotides are TGCGCCAGCAGCCAGGACAGGGGTTTGAACACTGAAGCTTTCTTT. Encoded protein: CASSQDRGLNTEAFF. This chain links TRBV5-1 with TRBJ1-1, with 9 bases matching TRBD1. The CDR3 totals 15 residues. Germline trimming cut 4 bases from V and 0 bases from J; bases unmatched to any gene: 4. Germline V gene sequence: CDR1 SGHRS, CDR2 YFSETQ.

The chain carries TRBV14 and TRBJ1-3; D might be TRBD1 (5 bases). The length of the CDR3 is 14 residues. Trimming pared 0 bases from V and 8 bases from J, leaving 11 bases between. The germline gives CDR1 SGHDN, CDR2 FVKESK. The CDR3 region is CASSQDPGGYTIYF. The CDR3 DNA sequence: TGTGCCAGCAGCCAAGATCCGGGGGGTTACACCATATATTTT. Together with reference TRBV14 and TRBJ1-3, the CDR3 gives the full variable domain: EAGVTQFPSHSVIEKGQTVTLRCDPISGHDNLYWYRRVMGKEIKFLLHFVKESKQDESGMPNNRFLAERTGGTYSTLKVQPAELEDSGVYFCASSQDPGGYTIYFGEGSWLTVV.

J is TRBJ2-6 and V is TRBV2, with TRBD1 as a possible D gene (6 bases). The CDR3 runs to 16 residues. Germline V gene sequence: CDR1 SNHLY, CDR2 FYNNEI. The V and J ends lost 5 bases and 4 bases respectively, with 15 bases between them. The CDR3 sequence is CASSLFTGSGANVLTF. In DNA form, the CDR3 reads TGTGCCAGCAGTCTCTTTACAGGGTCCGGGGCCAACGTCCTGACTTTC.

The chain is built from TRBV4-2 and TRBJ2-1; 8 bases match TRBD2. The J segment lost 1 base and the V segment lost 0 bases, leaving 5 bases of the junction unmatched. The CDR3 contains 17 residues. From germline, CDR1 is LGHNA and CDR2 YNFKEQ. This CDR3 reads CASSQDPTSGSYNEQFF. Written as DNA, the CDR3 is TGTGCCAGCAGCCAAGATCCCACTAGCGGTTCCTACAATGAGCAGTTCTTC.

The count of this clone is one. This chain joins TRBV6-5 and TRBJ2-2; 7 nucleotides line up with TRBD1. The CDR3 extends over 13 amino acids. V dropped 6 bases and J dropped 4; count of bases not matched to a gene: 2. Germline-derived CDR1 and CDR2 are MNHEY and SVGAGI. CDR3 region: CASRSGGTGELFF. The CDR3 DNA reads TGTGCCAGCAGGTCAGGGGGCACCGGGGAGCTGTTTTTT.

V gene TRBV6-1 combines with J gene TRBJ2-7, with a tentative D call TRBD1 (5 bases). Trimming removed 4 bases from V and 2 bases from J, with 21 bases in between. CDR3 length equals 17 residues. Germline values: CDR1 MNHNS, CDR2 SASEGT. The CDR3: CASSVQLGRVGPYEQYF. The CDR3, as DNA: TGTGCCAGCAGTGTCCAGCTGGGCAGGGTCGGCCCCTACGAGCAGTACTTC.

CDR3 region: CASSIQAGPLGTQYF. CDR3 in DNA: TGTGCCAGCAGCATTCAAGCGGGCCCGCTAGGGACCCAGTACTTC. The chain employs TRBV7-2 and TRBJ2-5; a weak D match, TRBD2 (6 bases). Per the germline V gene, CDR1 is SGHTA and CDR2 is FQGNSA. The CDR3 spans 15 residues. The V and J ends lost 5 bases and 7 bases respectively, with 20 bases between them.

The rearrangement uses TRBV2 and TRBJ2-7; 7 nucleotides agree with TRBD1. Germline lookup yields CDR1 SNHLY and CDR2 FYNNEI. The CDR3 runs to 13 residues. J lost 0 bases, V lost 8 bases, and 4 bases had no gene match. CDR3 loop: CASGGQRSYEQYF. The CDR3 nucleotides are TGTGCCAGCGGGGGACAGCGCTCCTACGAGCAGTACTTC.

This clone showed up just a few times. The chain recombines TRBV11-3 with TRBJ2-1; TRBD2 agrees at 9 bases. This CDR3 is built from 15 residues. The trim removed 3 bases at V and 8 bases at J, leaving 8 bases unmatched. The germline gives CDR1 SGHNT, CDR2 YENEEA. The chain's CDR3 is CASSLGSGRFDEQFF. In DNA form, the CDR3 reads TGTGCCAGCAGCTTGGGTAGCGGGAGATTTGATGAGCAGTTCTTC.

The genes are TRBV24-1 and TRBJ2-1, with D maybe TRBD2 (5 bases). Trimming stripped 7 bases from V and 9 bases from J, with 12 bases between. CDR3 length: 12 amino acids. In germline, CDR1 is KGHDR, CDR2 SFDVKD. For the CDR3, the DNA is TGTGCCACCAGAAGAGGGCTCGGTGAGCAGTTCTTC. It yields the protein CATRRGLGEQFF.

The chain uses TRBV20-1 and TRBJ2-7; 13 positions agree with TRBD2. J was trimmed by 4 bases and V by 3 bases; bases with no gene match: 6. CDR1 and CDR2 (germline): DFQATT, SNEGSKA (reference sequence). The CDR3 totals 15 residues. The CDR3 sequence: CSASHPGLAGYEQYF. DNA for the CDR3: TGCAGTGCTAGTCATCCGGGACTAGCGGGATACGAGCAGTACTTC.